This is a list of T cell receptor beta chains from one sample in a study of blood T cell repertoires in COVID-19. TCRdb's table, derived via immunoSEQ multiplex PCR, lists solely in-frame clones and lacks some. The table records roughly 250,000 clones, 70% to 90% of them present only once. Sequenced input: peripheral blood. Every receptor here comes from a woman between 40 and 55 years old who had recovered from COVID-19. Each CDR3 is given with its conserved first and last residue. A D gene is named only where the DNA matches it firmly. Some rows have no size entry. The others give once, few or many, or a class for an expanded clone.

CDR3 DNA: TGTGCCAGCAGCTCCCCCCCCTCCGAGCAGTACTTC
CDR3 protein: CASSSPPSEQYF
clone size: .
V gene: TRBV7-2
D gene: .
J gene: TRBJ2-7

CDR3 DNA: TGTGCCAGCAGCGTAGGCTCGCAGGGTAAAGGAAACACCATATATTTT
CDR3 protein: CASSVGSQGKGNTIYF
clone size: .
V gene: TRBV9
D gene: .
J gene: TRBJ1-3

CDR3 DNA: TGTGCCAGCAGCCACTCCAACACCGGGGAGCTGTTTTTT
CDR3 protein: CASSHSNTGELFF
clone size: .
V gene: TRBV3-1/TRBV3-2
D gene: .
J gene: TRBJ2-2

CDR3 DNA: TGTGCCAGGGGGCGCGGGGATAGGAACAATGAGCAGTTCTTC
CDR3 protein: CARGRGDRNNEQFF
clone size: .
V gene: TRBV21-1
D gene: .
J gene: TRBJ2-1

CDR3 DNA: TGTGCCAGCAGCTTAGATAGGGGACAGGCCGGGGGGAGCAATCAGCCCCAGCATTTT
CDR3 protein: CASSLDRGQAGGSNQPQHF
clone size: .
V gene: TRBV7-2
D gene: TRBD1
J gene: TRBJ1-5

CDR3 DNA: TGTGCCAGCAGCCAGGGAATCTATGGCTACACCTTC
CDR3 protein: CASSQGIYGYTF
clone size: .
V gene: TRBV6-5
D gene: .
J gene: TRBJ1-2

CDR3 DNA: TGTGCCAGCAGCGGACAGGCGGTACCTGAGCCCCAGCATTTT
CDR3 protein: CASSGQAVPEPQHF
clone size: .
V gene: TRBV5-8
D gene: TRBD1
J gene: TRBJ1-5

CDR3 DNA: TGCGCCAGCAGCCTTACCGGGACAGCAGACTATGGCTACACCTTC
CDR3 protein: CASSLTGTADYGYTF
clone size: .
V gene: TRBV4-1
D gene: TRBD1
J gene: TRBJ1-2

CDR3 DNA: TGCGCCAGCAGCCAAGATCTTCACAGGGGAGGCTACAATGAGCAGTTCTTC
CDR3 protein: CASSQDLHRGGYNEQFF
clone size: once
V gene: TRBV4-1
D gene: .
J gene: TRBJ2-1

CDR3 DNA: TGTGCCAGCAGCTCCCTCTTGGGGGGCTATGGCTACACCTTC
CDR3 protein: CASSSLLGGYGYTF
clone size: .
V gene: TRBV7-2
D gene: .
J gene: TRBJ1-2

CDR3 DNA: TGCGCCAGCAGCTTGGGGACAGGGTCGTACACCGGGGAGCTGTTTTTT
CDR3 protein: CASSLGTGSYTGELFF
clone size: .
V gene: TRBV5-1
D gene: TRBD1
J gene: TRBJ2-2

CDR3 DNA: TGTGCCAGCAGATTTAGCGGGGGTGTGAATGAGCAGTTCTTC
CDR3 protein: CASRFSGGVNEQFF
clone size: .
V gene: TRBV7-2
D gene: TRBD2
J gene: TRBJ2-1

CDR3 DNA: TGTGCCAGTTCCCGGGACAGGGGCGTATTAGAGACCCAGTACTTC
CDR3 protein: CASSRDRGVLETQYF
clone size: .
V gene: TRBV19
D gene: TRBD1
J gene: TRBJ2-5

CDR3 DNA: TGTGCCAGCAGCTCTAAACAGGGACAACTTCTATACAATGAGCAGTTCTTC
CDR3 protein: CASSSKQGQLLYNEQFF
clone size: .
V gene: TRBV7-9
D gene: .
J gene: TRBJ2-1

CDR3 DNA: TGTGCCAGCAGCCAGAGCGGGACTTACTACTCTGGGGCCAACGTCCTGACTTTC
CDR3 protein: CASSQSGTYYSGANVLTF
clone size: .
V gene: TRBV5-8
D gene: TRBD2
J gene: TRBJ2-6

CDR3 DNA: TGCAGCGTAGATAGGGGACAGGGAACAGATACGCAGTATTTT
CDR3 protein: CSVDRGQGTDTQYF
clone size: .
V gene: TRBV29-1
D gene: TRBD1
J gene: TRBJ2-3

CDR3 DNA: TGTGCCAGTAGTCTCACAGGGGGGGGCCGGGAAAAACTGTTTTTT
CDR3 protein: CASSLTGGGREKLFF
clone size: few
V gene: TRBV19
D gene: TRBD1
J gene: TRBJ1-4

CDR3 DNA: TGTGCCAGCAGCCCAACCGCTGGGACACTCACCCAGCCCCAGCATTTT
CDR3 protein: CASSPTAGTLTQPQHF
clone size: few
V gene: TRBV7-2
D gene: .
J gene: TRBJ1-5

CDR3 DNA: TGTGCCAGCACCGAAGTAGCGGGAGGGCCGAGTGAGCAGTTCTTC
CDR3 protein: CASTEVAGGPSEQFF
clone size: .
V gene: TRBV6-5
D gene: TRBD2
J gene: TRBJ2-1

CDR3 DNA: TGTGCCAGCAGTTACAAGATCGGGGTTACCTACGAGCAGTACTTC
CDR3 protein: CASSYKIGVTYEQYF
clone size: .
V gene: TRBV6-2/TRBV6-3
D gene: .
J gene: TRBJ2-7

CDR3 DNA: TGTGCCTGGAGTCCGAACAGATTGCCCCTCCACTTT
CDR3 protein: CAWSPNRLPLHF
clone size: .
V gene: TRBV30
D gene: .
J gene: TRBJ1-6

CDR3 DNA: TGTGCCAGCAGCTCACAGGGGGCGATTAATTCACCCCTCCACTTT
CDR3 protein: CASSSQGAINSPLHF
clone size: .
V gene: TRBV14
D gene: TRBD1
J gene: TRBJ1-6

CDR3 DNA: TGTGCCAGCAGTTCCGAGGACAGGGCACTGTACAATGAGCAGTTCTTC
CDR3 protein: CASSSEDRALYNEQFF
clone size: .
V gene: TRBV9
D gene: TRBD1
J gene: TRBJ2-1

CDR3 DNA: TGCAGCGCAACAGGGGATGTACTCCACGAGCAGTACTTC
CDR3 protein: CSATGDVLHEQYF
clone size: .
V gene: TRBV29-1
D gene: TRBD1
J gene: TRBJ2-7

CDR3 DNA: TGTGCCAGCAGCTCAACAGGGGGGCAAGAGGGGTCACCCCTCCACTTT
CDR3 protein: CASSSTGGQEGSPLHF
clone size: .
V gene: TRBV3-1/TRBV3-2
D gene: TRBD1
J gene: TRBJ1-6

CDR3 DNA: TGTGCCAGCAGCCAAGATTCCCTCCAGGGCTACCAAGAGACCCAGTACTTC
CDR3 protein: CASSQDSLQGYQETQYF
clone size: .
V gene: TRBV3-1/TRBV3-2
D gene: .
J gene: TRBJ2-5

CDR3 DNA: TGCGCCAGCAGCCAAGATCTTTGGGGCGCAGATACGCAGTATTTT
CDR3 protein: CASSQDLWGADTQYF
clone size: .
V gene: TRBV4-3
D gene: .
J gene: TRBJ2-3

CDR3 DNA: TGTGCCACCAGTAGACAGGGCAATGAGCAGTTCTTC
CDR3 protein: CATSRQGNEQFF
clone size: .
V gene: TRBV24-1
D gene: TRBD1
J gene: TRBJ2-1

CDR3 DNA: TGTGCCAGCAGTGTAATTCCGGGACTTAATTCACCCCTCCACTTT
CDR3 protein: CASSVIPGLNSPLHF
clone size: .
V gene: TRBV28
D gene: .
J gene: TRBJ1-6

CDR3 DNA: TGTGCCAGCAGACAGACAGGGCCGAGCTCCTACGAGCAGTACTTC
CDR3 protein: CASRQTGPSSYEQYF
clone size: .
V gene: TRBV28
D gene: TRBD1
J gene: TRBJ2-7

CDR3 DNA: TGTGCCAGCAGCCGGAGTTGGGGGGGCGCAAATTCACCCCTCCACTTT
CDR3 protein: CASSRSWGGANSPLHF
clone size: .
V gene: TRBV7-2
D gene: .
J gene: TRBJ1-6

CDR3 DNA: TGTGCCAGCAGCCCCCTCGCTAGCGGGAGGGGGGAGCAGTACTTC
CDR3 protein: CASSPLASGRGEQYF
clone size: .
V gene: TRBV7-2
D gene: TRBD2
J gene: TRBJ2-7

CDR3 DNA: TGTGCCAGTAGTAAGTCAGCGGGAGGTAGGTTGGAGCAGTTCTTC
CDR3 protein: CASSKSAGGRLEQFF
clone size: .
V gene: TRBV19
D gene: TRBD2
J gene: TRBJ2-1

CDR3 DNA: TGTGCCAGCAGCTTGACTAGCGGGACTAATGAGCAGTTCTTC
CDR3 protein: CASSLTSGTNEQFF
clone size: .
V gene: TRBV11-2
D gene: TRBD2
J gene: TRBJ2-1

CDR3 DNA: TGTGCCTGGAGTGTGGTCAGTAGCAATCAGCCCCAGCATTTT
CDR3 protein: CAWSVVSSNQPQHF
clone size: .
V gene: TRBV30
D gene: .
J gene: TRBJ1-5

CDR3 DNA: TGCGCCAGCAGCCCCCGCGGCAGTCTTAATTCACCCCTCCACTTT
CDR3 protein: CASSPRGSLNSPLHF
clone size: .
V gene: TRBV4-1
D gene: .
J gene: TRBJ1-6

CDR3 DNA: TGTGCCAGCAGCCAAGGAGGCGTGCCCACAGATACGCAGTATTTT
CDR3 protein: CASSQGGVPTDTQYF
clone size: .
V gene: TRBV4-2
D gene: .
J gene: TRBJ2-3

CDR3 DNA: TGTGCCAGCAGCGGGTTGACTAACGAGCAGTACTTC
CDR3 protein: CASSGLTNEQYF
clone size: .
V gene: TRBV9
D gene: .
J gene: TRBJ2-7

CDR3 DNA: TGTGCCAGCAGCTTAGCTCCGACAGGGATGGAGACCCAGTACTTC
CDR3 protein: CASSLAPTGMETQYF
clone size: once
V gene: TRBV7-9
D gene: TRBD1
J gene: TRBJ2-5

CDR3 DNA: TGTGCCAGCAGCTTACGGGGGGCGCCTAGCACAGATACGCAGTATTTT
CDR3 protein: CASSLRGAPSTDTQYF
clone size: .
V gene: TRBV11-2
D gene: .
J gene: TRBJ2-3

CDR3 DNA: TGTGCCAGCAGCGTAGTTTTAGCGGGGGGCTCAGAGACCCAGTACTTC
CDR3 protein: CASSVVLAGGSETQYF
clone size: .
V gene: TRBV9
D gene: TRBD2
J gene: TRBJ2-5

CDR3 DNA: TGTGCCAGCAGCCCAAACCAGGGCCTGGCTCAGCCCCAGCATTTT
CDR3 protein: CASSPNQGLAQPQHF
clone size: .
V gene: TRBV28
D gene: .
J gene: TRBJ1-5

CDR3 DNA: TGTGCCATCAGTGAAATCGCGGGAACCGGGGAGCTGTTTTTT
CDR3 protein: CAISEIAGTGELFF
clone size: once
V gene: TRBV10-3
D gene: .
J gene: TRBJ2-2

CDR3 DNA: TGCGCCAGCAGCCCCGCGATTAGCGGGGGGCAAGAGACCCAGTACTTC
CDR3 protein: CASSPAISGGQETQYF
clone size: .
V gene: TRBV5-1
D gene: TRBD2
J gene: TRBJ2-5

CDR3 DNA: TGTGCCAGCAGTGAGACGGGTGGGCTAGCGGGAAGGCCAAACACCGGGGAGCTGTTTTTT
CDR3 protein: CASSETGGLAGRPNTGELFF
clone size: .
V gene: TRBV2
D gene: TRBD2
J gene: TRBJ2-2

CDR3 DNA: TGTGCCAGCAGCGACAGGGGGCACGACGAGCAGTACTTC
CDR3 protein: CASSDRGHDEQYF
clone size: .
V gene: TRBV11-1
D gene: TRBD1
J gene: TRBJ2-7

CDR3 DNA: TGTGCCAGCAGAACTGACAGGGGGCTTGGCTACACCTTC
CDR3 protein: CASRTDRGLGYTF
clone size: .
V gene: TRBV6-5
D gene: TRBD1
J gene: TRBJ1-2

CDR3 DNA: TGTGCCAGCATCAGGGCGCCGAATGAAAAACTGTTTTTT
CDR3 protein: CASIRAPNEKLFF
clone size: .
V gene: TRBV6-5
D gene: .
J gene: TRBJ1-4

CDR3 DNA: TGTGCCAGCAGCTTAACCCGACTAGCGGGTTCCTACAATGAGCAGTTCTTC
CDR3 protein: CASSLTRLAGSYNEQFF
clone size: .
V gene: TRBV7-3
D gene: TRBD2
J gene: TRBJ2-1

CDR3 DNA: TGTGCCAGCAGACCGACCCAGGGCCTTAACTATGGCTACACCTTC
CDR3 protein: CASRPTQGLNYGYTF
clone size: once
V gene: TRBV11-2
D gene: .
J gene: TRBJ1-2

CDR3 DNA: TGCAGCGTTGAAGACCCATCCCGACAGGCCAGATACACCTTC
CDR3 protein: CSVEDPSRQARYTF
clone size: .
V gene: TRBV29-1
D gene: .
J gene: TRBJ1-2

CDR3 DNA: TGTGCCAGCAGCCAAGAAAGGGGACAGGGTTCCTACAATGAGCAGTTCTTC
CDR3 protein: CASSQERGQGSYNEQFF
clone size: .
V gene: TRBV3-1/TRBV3-2
D gene: TRBD1
J gene: TRBJ2-1